These 10 T cell receptor beta chains originate from one sample sequenced in a study of cytomegalovirus exposure and HLA in healthy donors. Primers for the PCR totalled 60 Vbeta and 13 Jbeta. The assay was immunoSEQ multiplex PCR, and TCRdb's table has in-frame clones only and misses some. The table shows 150,000 to 200,000 clones, with roughly 80% occurring only once. Sequenced input: PBMCs. The source is a man in his fifties in good health and CMV-seropositive.

This chain uses TRBV13 with TRBJ2-7; TRBD2 matches at 14 bases. Germline-derived CDR1 and CDR2 are PRHDT and FYEKMQ (reference sequence). The CDR3 covers 15 residues. Germline trimming cut 6 bases from V and 3 bases from J; bases unmatched to any gene: 4. CDR3 loop: CASRRTSGGHYEQYF. Written as DNA, the CDR3 is TGTGCCAGCAGGAGGACTAGCGGGGGGCACTACGAGCAGTACTTC.

The sample holds one count of this clone. The gene calls are TRBV30 and TRBJ2-4, with TRBD1 identical over 8 bases. With 0 bases clipped from V and 0 bases from J, the junction kept 13 bases outside the gene matches. Germline CDR1 is GTSNPN and CDR2 is SVGIG (reference sequence). The length of the CDR3 is 19 residues. The CDR3: CAWSVRQGARRRAKNIQYF. In DNA, the CDR3 is TGTGCCTGGAGTGTCCGGCAGGGGGCAAGAAGAAGAGCCAAAAACATTCAGTACTTC.

The V and J genes are TRBV11-2 and TRBJ1-3; maybe TRBD1 (6 bases). Germline V gene sequence: CDR1 SGHAT, CDR2 FQNNGV. The CDR3 totals 15 residues. V was shortened by 1 base and J by 4 bases, with 11 bases between the two germline ends. CDR3: CASSLVSGAGNTIYF. The DNA for the CDR3 is TGTGCCAGCAGCTTAGTTTCAGGGGCGGGAAACACCATATATTTT.

The chain carries TRBV25-1 and TRBJ2-7; TRBD1 aligns across 8 bases. Germline V gene data show CDR1 as MGHDK and CDR2 as SYGVNS. This CDR3 comprises 12 residues. V lost 4 bases to trimming and J lost 7 bases; unmatched junction nucleotides: 3. The DNA of the CDR3 is TGTGCCAGCAGTGGACAGGGGTGGGAGCAGTACTTC. This translates into CASSGQGWEQYF.

The J gene is TRBJ1-3, the V gene TRBV2, with TRBD1 as a possible D gene (5 bases). The germline CDR1 and CDR2 sequences are SNHLY and FYNNEI. V lost 1 base to trimming and J lost 0 bases, with 10 bases between them. This CDR3 comprises 16 residues. This CDR3 is CASSEGGVLSGNTIYF. The CDR3 DNA sequence: TGTGCCAGCAGTGAAGGGGGGGTCCTCTCTGGAAACACCATATATTTT. Full variable domain (rest looked up from reference TRBV2 and TRBJ1-3): EPEVTQTPSHQVTQMGQEVILRCVPISNHLYFYWYRQILGQKVEFLVSFYNNEISEKSEIFDDQFSVERPDGSNFTLKIRSTKLEDSAMYFCASSEGGVLSGNTIYFGEGSWLTVV.

The chain links TRBV10-2 to TRBJ1-5; no reliable D call. The germline V gene encodes CDR1 WSHSY and CDR2 SAAADI. This CDR3 is 14 amino acids long. Deletions cut 0 bases from V and 5 bases from J, with 8 bases between. The CDR3 nucleotides are TGCGCCAGCAGTGAGTCGGGAGGTGATCAGCCCCAGCATTTT. Translating gives CASSESGGDQPQHF.

As for this clone: Different DNA sequences within this sample yield the same CDR3. The genes are TRBV7-9 and TRBJ1-3, with a weak D call TRBD1 (6 bases). Germline values: CDR1 SEHNR, CDR2 FQNEAQ (reference sequence). The CDR3 has 14 amino acids. Trimming removed 5 bases from V and 0 bases from J, with 8 bases in between. CDR3 in amino acids: CASSLDSSGNTIYF. The CDR3 DNA follows: TGTGCCAGCAGCCTGGACAGCTCTGGAAACACCATATATTTT. The whole variable domain, remainder taken from reference TRBV7-9 and TRBJ1-3, is DTGVSQNPRHKITKRGQNVTFRCDPISEHNRLYWYRQTLGQGPEFLTYFQNEAQLEKSRLLSDRFSAERPKGSFSTLEIQRTEQGDSAMYLCASSLDSSGNTIYFGEGSWLTVV.

This clone has just one count. The chain employs TRBV5-1 and TRBJ2-2, with D tentatively TRBD2 (6 bases). Germline CDR1 is SGHRS and CDR2 is YFSETQ. CDR3 length: 16 amino acids. V lost 3 bases and J lost 0, with 12 bases in between. The CDR3 reads CASSSGVEANTGELFF. The CDR3, as DNA: TGCGCCAGCAGCTCGGGGGTTGAAGCGAACACCGGGGAGCTGTTTTTT.

This clone was picked up a small number of times. The gene calls are TRBV2 and TRBJ1-1, with no clear D. The germline gives CDR1 SNHLY, CDR2 FYNNEI. The CDR3 has 18 amino acids. Between the trimmed V and J ends, which lost 6 bases and 1 base, there was a span of 24 bases. CDR3 sequence: CASSRKGGLRIKNTEAFF. CDR3 nucleotide sequence: TGTGCCAGCAGCCGAAAGGGAGGTTTAAGAATCAAGAACACTGAAGCTTTCTTT.

CDR3 amino acids: CASSYSPPPRAYEQYF. The CDR3 nucleotides read TGTGCCAGCAGTTACTCACCCCCCCCCAGGGCCTACGAGCAGTACTTC. The chain has TRBV6-5 and TRBJ2-7; the D gene is possibly TRBD1 (5 bases). There are 16 residues in the CDR3. With 0 bases removed from V and 2 bases from J, the gap between germline ends came to 14 bases. Germline CDR1 MNHEY, CDR2 SVGAGI.